Reported below is one T cell receptor (beta chain). No antigen is known for it. The study ran its PCR with 60 Vbeta and 13 Jbeta primers. Here immunoSEQ multiplex PCR was the method, and the copy in TCRdb shows in-frame clones only, minus some. The data hold around 140,000 clones, with roughly 82% observed a single time. The record originates from a study of cytomegalovirus exposure and HLA in healthy donors. Study at large: Earlier, roughly 120 million unique TCR beta sequences were recovered from around 200 million T cells by an analysis. The study, taken as a whole, reports: High specificity and sensitivity for cytomegalovirus status were reported for the classifier. Association with HLA alleles at 0.05 false discovery rate was found for roughly 17,000 TCR beta sequences in a later analysis.

V gave up 7 bases and J gave up 6 bases; unmatched junction bases: 8. CDR3 length equals 13 residues. Germline lookup yields CDR1 SGHVS and CDR2 FNYEAQ. The TCR sequence derives from a man between 18 and 35 years old in good health and CMV-seropositive. The source material was PBMCs. V and J are TRBV7-6 and TRBJ1-1, with 7 bases identical to TRBD1. The CDR3 protein is CASKGQAVSEAFF. In nucleotides, the CDR3 is TGTGCCAGCAAAGGACAGGCAGTTTCTGAAGCTTTCTTT.